The entry that follows covers one TCR beta chain sequence. The CDR3 is made up of 17 amino acids. Germline V CDR1 and CDR2: SGHNT, YYREEE (reference sequence). V lost 4 bases and J lost 1; bases outside the gene matches: 9. Original processing notes: For nucleated cells, counts were estimated from reference gene primer amplification. Using immunoSEQ multiplex PCR, the repertoire was profiled, and TCRdb retains in-frame clones only, with some absent. V and J calls and clone size come straight from that table; D and trimming were deduced from the DNA. This table has about 39,000 clones, 75% to 85% appearing once. This sample is part of a study of blood T cell repertoires in COVID-19. Study background: Acute and convalescent COVID-19 specimens originated in the United States, Italy and Spain. T cells, B-cell-depleted T cells, or PBMCs provided the cDNA or gDNA that served as material.

This sequence originates from a human donor in a cohort sampled during active COVID-19. Sequencing was performed on peripheral blood. This chain joins TRBV5-4 and TRBJ2-3; 10 bases are shared with TRBD1. The DNA of the CDR3 is TGTGCCAGCAGCGCTGCCCGGGACAGGGGTGGCACAGATACGCAGTATTTT. It is translated as CASSAARDRGGTDTQYF.